Below are 27 T cell receptor beta chains sequenced from a single sample in a study of shared clonotypes between healthy human individuals. The method was immunoSEQ multiplex PCR; TCRdb's version includes in-frame clones alone and lacks a portion of them. The sample yields about 1.5 million clones, roughly 96% seen once. Sequencing was performed on naive CD4+ T cells sorted from blood. Documented subset: CD45RA+ positively selected. These receptors were collected from a man between 25 and 39 years old in good health.

V usage is TRBV5-1 and J usage is TRBJ2-1; 12 bases line up with TRBD2. The V and J ends lost 4 bases and 0 bases, in that order; junction bases with no gene match: 8. The CDR3 spans 18 residues. Germline V gives CDR1 SGHRS, CDR2 YFSETQ. The CDR3 reads CASSPGLAGRFSYNEQFF. For the CDR3, the DNA is TGCGCCAGCAGCCCCGGACTAGCGGGACGATTCTCCTACAATGAGCAGTTCTTC. The full variable domain, in which reference TRBV5-1 and TRBJ2-1 provide the parts outside the CDR3, is KAGVTQTPRYLIKTRGQQVTLSCSPISGHRSVSWYQQTPGQGLQFLFEYFSETQRNKGNFPGRFSGRQFSNSRSEMNVSTLELGDSALYLCASSPGLAGRFSYNEQFFGPGTRLTVL.

The genes are TRBV28 and TRBJ1-1, with 9 bases lining up with TRBD1. Germline CDR1 is MDHEN and CDR2 is SYDVKM. J was trimmed by 4 bases and V by 2 bases; bases with no gene match: 8. This CDR3 is built from 16 residues. The CDR3 DNA is TGTGCCAGCAGTTTAGGGTCCGGGACAGGGTTCACTGAAGCTTTCTTT. It translates to CASSLGSGTGFTEAFF.

V usage is TRBV19 and J usage is TRBJ1-2; D ambiguous. Germline V gene data show CDR1 as LNHDA and CDR2 as SQIVND (reference sequence). The CDR3 is 12 residues long. Trimming took off 5 bases at V and 7 bases at J, with 11 bases between the two ends. CDR3 region: CASSFGNGGYTF. Here the CDR3 DNA reads TGTGCCAGTAGTTTCGGTAACGGTGGCTACACCTTC.

This clone is a singleton in its sample. The rearrangement links TRBV7-2 to TRBJ2-1, with 10 positions matching TRBD1. V shed 5 bases, J shed 5 bases, and the junction held 6 bases outside the gene matches. The CDR3 length is 15 residues. Germline V gives CDR1 SGHTA, CDR2 FQGNSA. Written as DNA, the CDR3 is TGTGCCAGCAGCCGCAAGGACAGGGGGGACAATGAGCAGTTCTTC. This sequence encodes CASSRKDRGDNEQFF.

The chain employs TRBV4-1 and TRBJ2-7; D is unclear. From germline, CDR1 is MGHRA and CDR2 YSYEKL. This CDR3 comprises 15 residues. V lost 4 bases and J lost 2, with 15 bases in between. The CDR3 protein is CASSPRAINTYEQYF. The CDR3 nucleotides are TGCGCCAGCAGCCCCCGGGCCATAAATACCTACGAGCAGTACTTC.

V gene TRBV5-4 combines with J gene TRBJ2-1; 12 positions match TRBD2. This CDR3 has 16 residues. Germline lookup yields CDR1 SGHNT and CDR2 YYREEE (reference sequence). Trimming removed 4 bases from V and 3 bases from J; junction bases left unmatched: 5. DNA for the CDR3: TGTGCCAGCAGCGATCTAGCGGGAGGGATCTACAATGAGCAGTTCTTC. It specifies CASSDLAGGIYNEQFF.

This clone turned up a few times. This chain connects TRBV7-9 to TRBJ2-7, with D possibly being TRBD2 (5 bases). CDR1 SEHNR and CDR2 FQNEAQ come from the germline V gene (reference sequence). The CDR3 covers 11 residues. The V and J ends lost 3 bases and 5 bases respectively, with 5 bases between them. The CDR3 loop is CASSFSDEQYF. CDR3 sequence (DNA): TGTGCCAGCAGCTTTAGCGACGAGCAGTACTTC.

The chain has TRBV28 and TRBJ2-2, with D maybe TRBD1 (5 bases). CDR1 MDHEN and CDR2 SYDVKM come from the germline V gene. Trimming stripped 3 bases from V and 6 bases from J, with 11 bases between. The CDR3 length is 14 residues. CDR3 residues: CASSFPRAAGELFF. The CDR3 nucleotides are TGTGCCAGCAGTTTCCCCAGGGCCGCCGGGGAGCTGTTTTTT.

This clone has just one count. Other DNA sequences within the sample encode an identical CDR3. The rearrangement links TRBV7-6 to TRBJ2-3, with 7 bases identical to TRBD2. The J segment lost 1 base and the V segment lost 5 bases, leaving 9 bases of the junction unmatched. Germline values: CDR1 SGHVS, CDR2 FNYEAQ. CDR3 size: 16 residues. The CDR3 reads CASSPLGAGRTDTQYF. The CDR3 nucleotides read TGTGCCAGCAGCCCCCTAGGAGCGGGACGCACAGATACGCAGTATTTT.

The rearrangement joins TRBV5-1 to TRBJ1-2; D perhaps matches TRBD1 (5 bases). V lost 0 bases, J lost 6 bases, and 9 bases lay in between. CDR3 size: 13 residues. Germline V CDR1 and CDR2: SGHRS, YFSETQ. CDR3 sequence: CASSLEGMDGYTF. The CDR3 coding sequence is TGCGCCAGCAGCTTGGAGGGGATGGATGGCTACACCTTC.

This CDR3 is CASSAGHLNYEQYF. CDR3 coding DNA: TGTGCCAGTAGTGCGGGACATCTTAACTACGAGCAGTACTTC. This chain joins TRBV19 and TRBJ2-7; the D call may be TRBD1 or TRBD2 (6 bases each). CDR3 length: 14 residues. Trimming stripped 5 bases from V and 3 bases from J, with 14 bases between. Germline loops: CDR1 LNHDA, CDR2 SQIVND (reference sequence). The whole variable domain, filled in from reference TRBV19 and TRBJ2-7, reads DGGITQSPKYLFRKEGQNVTLSCEQNLNHDAMYWYRQDPGQGLRLIYYSQIVNDFQKGDIAEGYSVSREKKESFPLTVTSAQKNPTAFYLCASSAGHLNYEQYFGPGTRLTVT.

The rearrangement links TRBV5-8 to TRBJ1-1; unclear D gene. Germline loops: CDR1 SGHTS, CDR2 YDEGEE. V lost 1 base and J 13 bases, leaving 11 bases between the germline ends. This CDR3 has 11 amino acids. The CDR3 coding sequence is TGTGCCAGCAGCTTGAGTAGAAACGGTTTCTTT. This sequence encodes CASSLSRNGFF. The entire variable domain, with the rest obtained from reference TRBV5-8 and TRBJ1-1, is as follows: EAGVTQSPTHLIKTRGQQATLRCSPISGHTSVYWYQQALGLGLQFLLWYDEGEERNRGNFPPRFSGRQFPNYSSELNVNALELEDSALYLCASSLSRNGFFGQGTRLTVV.

This sequence joins TRBV30 and TRBJ2-7; D perhaps matches TRBD1 (7 bases). Germline V lookup: CDR1 GTSNPN, CDR2 SVGIG (reference sequence). Trimming cost V 0 bases and J 7 bases, with 22 bases left between them. This CDR3 is 16 amino acids long. CDR3 nucleotides: TGTGCCTGGAGTGTAAGGGGCAGGGGGACTCCAGGAGAGCAGTACTTC. Amino acids: CAWSVRGRGTPGEQYF. Drawing the rest from reference TRBV30 and TRBJ2-7, the complete variable domain is SQTIHQWPATLVQPVGSPLSLECTVEGTSNPNLYWYRQAAGRGLQLLFYSVGIGQISSEVPQNLSASRPQDRQFILSSKKLLLSDSGFYLCAWSVRGRGTPGEQYFGPGTRLTVT.

V usage is TRBV7-2 and J usage is TRBJ1-4; tentative D call: TRBD1 (5 bases). CDR1 and CDR2 (germline): SGHTA, FQGNSA. The CDR3 extends over 13 amino acids. Trimming stripped 1 base from V and 14 bases from J, with 14 bases between. The DNA for the CDR3 is TGTGCCAGCAGCTTAGTTACAGGCGTCGGGCTGTTTTTT. It yields the protein CASSLVTGVGLFF.

V usage is TRBV5-1 and J usage is TRBJ2-1; the match to TRBD2 covers 7 bases. Germline CDR1 and CDR2: SGHRS and YFSETQ. This CDR3 region has 16 residues. After removal of 4 bases from V and 2 bases from J, the junction contained 9 bases not matched to a gene. The CDR3, as DNA: TGCGCCAGCAGCCGGGAGGCTAGCGGTACCTACAATGAGCAGTTCTTC. As protein: CASSREASGTYNEQFF.

The chain recombines TRBV9 with TRBJ2-5; TRBD2 aligns across 7 bases. The CDR3 has 17 residues. Looked up from germline, CDR1 is SGDLS and CDR2 is YYNGEE. V lost 3 bases, J lost 2 bases, and 13 bases stayed unmatched. CDR3 protein: CASSATRDSGGQETQYF. The DNA for the CDR3 is TGTGCCAGCAGCGCCACTCGGGACTCCGGGGGGCAAGAGACCCAGTACTTC.

The chain couples TRBV28 to TRBJ1-1, with D possibly matching TRBD1 (6 bases). Trimming pared 6 bases from V and 4 bases from J, leaving 9 bases between. The CDR3 is made up of 12 amino acids. The germline gives CDR1 MDHEN, CDR2 SYDVKM. The DNA of the CDR3 is TGTGCCAGCAGGGGGGGGCCCACTGAAGCTTTCTTT. Its translation is CASRGGPTEAFF. The full variable domain, with the rest looked up from reference TRBV28 and TRBJ1-1, is DVKVTQSSRYLVKRTGEKVFLECVQDMDHENMFWYRQDPGLGLRLIYFSYDVKMKEKGDIPEGYSVSREKKERFSLILESASTNQTSMYLCASRGGPTEAFFGQGTRLTVV.

The gene calls are TRBV29-1 and TRBJ1-2; D is unclear. Germline loops: CDR1 SQVTM, CDR2 ANQGSEA. This CDR3 has 9 amino acids. V lost 3 bases and J lost 6, with 2 bases in between. The CDR3 region has the DNA TGCAGCGTTGATCATGGCTACACCTTC. As protein: CSVDHGYTF.

The chain uses TRBV2 and TRBJ1-3, with D possibly matching TRBD1 (6 bases). V shed 2 bases and J shed 4 bases, with 12 bases lying between them. The CDR3 length is 15 residues. The V gene's germline CDR1 is SNHLY and CDR2 FYNNEI. CDR3 in amino acids: CASSESGGPGNTIYF. CDR3 DNA sequence: TGTGCCAGCAGTGAAAGTGGGGGGCCGGGAAACACCATATATTTT.

A remark on this clone: This sample includes further DNA sequences coding for the same CDR3. This chain joins TRBV5-1 and TRBJ2-2; D call uncertain. V lost 0 bases and J lost 7, with 4 bases in between. The CDR3 has 12 amino acids. Germline V gene sequence: CDR1 SGHRS, CDR2 YFSETQ. CDR3 loop: CASSLGGGELFF. In DNA, the CDR3 is TGCGCCAGCAGCTTGGGTGGCGGGGAGCTGTTTTTT.

The chain carries TRBV5-6 and TRBJ2-7; possible D gene TRBD2, 5 bases. CDR1 is SGHDT, CDR2 YYEEEE, per germline. The V gene lost 4 bases and the J gene lost 5 bases, with 19 bases spanning the gap. The length of the CDR3 is 15 residues. The CDR3 loop reads CASSRGRTGFHEQYF. CDR3 nucleotide sequence: TGTGCCAGCAGCCGAGGGAGAACGGGCTTCCACGAGCAGTACTTC.

This rearrangement joins TRBV19 to TRBJ1-5; D is uncertain. The CDR3 is made up of 16 amino acids. Trimming removed 3 bases from V and 3 bases from J, with 15 bases in between. The germline V gene encodes CDR1 LNHDA and CDR2 SQIVND (reference sequence). The chain's CDR3 is CASSIQAGFNNQPQHF. CDR3 nucleotides: TGTGCCAGTAGTATTCAAGCGGGGTTTAACAATCAGCCCCAGCATTTT.

V gene TRBV4-2 combines with J gene TRBJ1-5; TRBD1 might be the D (6 bases). Germline V gene lookup returns CDR1 LGHNA and CDR2 YNFKEQ. This CDR3 has 20 residues. The V end was cut by 0 bases, the J end by 4 bases, with 25 bases between. The CDR3 sequence is CASSQDLGGLEGSGNQPQHF. In nucleotides, the CDR3 is TGTGCCAGCAGCCAAGATCTGGGGGGCCTAGAGGGGAGTGGGAATCAGCCCCAGCATTTT.

The chain recombines TRBV7-3 with TRBJ2-2, with a weak D call TRBD1 (5 bases). CDR1 is SGHTA and CDR2 is FQGTGA in the germline V gene. The CDR3 loop spans 15 amino acids. V lost 5 bases to trimming and J lost 0 bases, with 10 bases between them. Here the CDR3 reads CASSPRQPNTGELFF. Here the CDR3 DNA reads TGTGCCAGCAGCCCACGACAGCCGAACACCGGGGAGCTGTTTTTT.

V is TRBV9 and J is TRBJ2-1; TRBD2 aligns across 10 bases. The CDR3 loop spans 17 amino acids. After removal of 4 bases from V and 4 bases from J, the junction contained 11 bases not matched to a gene. CDR1 is SGDLS and CDR2 is YYNGEE in the germline V gene. CDR3 sequence: CASSPGEISGGYNEQFF. The CDR3 DNA reads TGTGCCAGCAGCCCTGGGGAAATTAGCGGGGGGTACAATGAGCAGTTCTTC.

The chain couples TRBV5-1 to TRBJ2-3; D call uncertain. V was trimmed by 0 bases and J by 1 base, leaving 9 bases between them. Per the germline V gene, CDR1 is SGHRS and CDR2 is YFSETQ. This CDR3 contains 15 residues. The CDR3 DNA follows: TGCGCCAGCAGCTTGGTGGGTGTCCGCACAGATACGCAGTATTTT. It is translated as CASSLVGVRTDTQYF.

The rearrangement joins TRBV6-6 to TRBJ1-5; 11 bases are shared with TRBD1. The CDR3 is 15 residues long. CDR1 is MNHNY, CDR2 SVGAGI, per germline (reference sequence). Trimming at V came to 5 bases and at J to 6 bases, leaving 6 bases not matched to a gene. The CDR3 protein is CASSIGQGAFQPQHF. Written as DNA, the CDR3 is TGTGCCAGCAGTATCGGACAGGGGGCGTTTCAGCCCCAGCATTTT.